The TCR beta chain described here comes from a study of cytomegalovirus exposure and HLA in healthy donors (dated by TCRdb to the late 2010s). About the study as a whole: An earlier analysis of under 600 of the donors reported 250 to 300 Gb of sequence data and roughly 110 million unique TCR beta sequences from around 200 million T cells. Besides the first cohort of 666 subjects, a separate validation cohort made up of 95 to 150 different subjects was used. The study profiled the T cell repertoires of around 700 subjects by immunosequencing and related them to cytomegalovirus serostatus. HLA typing covered class I and class II loci at four-digit resolution. To decide whether each TCR beta V gene segment behaved as functional or pseudogenic, an earlier analysis of approximately 590 of the donors relied on high-throughput TCR beta sequencing. All discovery cohort repertoires had been generated using a single sequencing platform. On average, roughly 250,000 unique TCR beta nucleotide sequences were sequenced per donor among 300 to 500 genotyped donors of the cohort, with roughly 19% of those sequences being non-productive. Because of strong linkage in the cohort, roughly five DR-DQ haplotypes were treated as single units for association and clustering. Genome-wide SNP genotypes for about 60% of the roughly 670 donors were used in a later genetic analysis, which treated that subset as a discovery cohort. The number of typed donors differed by locus: about 620-630 for A, B, C, DRB1 and DQB1; 500 to 550 for DQA1; 606 for DPA1; and some 430 for DPB1. Among the approximately 400 genotyped donors, roughly 80% belonged to the genetic ancestry cluster associated with self-reported Caucasian donors. The aim of the study was to test whether cataloging public T cell receptors could identify signatures of past pathogen exposure. Rather than using new phenotypic data, the later analysis identified candidate immune exposures from TCR beta sequences and from how often those sequences occurred across donors. An early release covering 550 to 700 HLA-typed donors comprised about 320 gigabases of sequencing data and tens of millions of unique TCR sequences. To predict cytomegalovirus infection status, the study brought together high-throughput TCR immunosequencing, statistical association of individual TCRs with disease status, and machine learning. To study patterns of TCR occurrence, a later analysis re-analyzed previously published TCR beta repertoires from 600 to 750 donors and added high-resolution HLA genotyping. Donor age, sex, ethnicity and CMV serostatus were compiled together with the repertoire data.

Library preparation used the immunoSEQ multiplex PCR assay. A mixture of 60 forward primers for TCR Vbeta segments and 13 reverse primers for TCR Jbeta segments was used in the multiplex PCR. The CDR3 region of rearranged TCR beta genes was amplified from genomic DNA with a multiplex PCR assay. Amplified TCR beta libraries were sequenced as 87-base-pair reads on the Illumina HiSeq System. Under the source paper's analysis protocol: In a later analysis, some 80 million unique TCR beta chains were counted across the roughly 610 repertoires, and roughly 10 million of these chains were shared by at least two donors. Raw reads were error-corrected and collapsed into unique sequences with a nearest-neighbor algorithm that merged closely related sequences to remove PCR and sequencing errors. CDR3 sequences were aligned to IMGT reference sequences to assign V, D and J gene segments. For a sequence to be retained, a match of at least six nucleotides to both a V gene segment and a J gene segment was required. A rearrangement counted as productive if the CDR3 had no stop codons and remained in frame with V and J, and every other rearrangement counted as non-productive. CDR3 was defined by IMGT convention, running from the second conserved V-encoded cysteine to the conserved J-encoded phenylalanine. The earlier analysis of about 590 of the donors excluded sequences that lacked an unambiguous match to a single V gene segment. An earlier analysis of 500 to 700 of the donors classified V segments as functional when productive rearrangements were above 56.7% and as segregating when the standard deviation between donors was above 5%. A statistical classification framework was developed to diagnose cytomegalovirus status using the catalog of TCR beta chain sequences. In a later analysis, TCR nucleotide sequences were compared against IMGT/GENE-DB human TR gene sequences so that V and J genes could be assigned. A later analysis assigned CDR3 sequences and most-parsimonious VDJ recombination scenarios with the TCRdist pipeline. In a later analysis, each TCR beta chain was defined by its CDR3 amino acid sequence together with its V-gene family, and reads without a unique V-gene family were excluded. In a later analysis, a few hundred highly shared, low-generation-probability nucleotide sequences were removed to address suspected cross-contamination and a sequencing artifact. In a later analysis, a clonal expansion index was calculated for each public chain from normalized within-repertoire ranks of inferred template counts. A later analysis computed generation probabilities with a VDJ recombination model fitted to out-of-frame rearrangements, and checked the results against IGoR. Hypergeometric tests were used in a later analysis to score TCR-TCR, TCR-HLA and TCR-CMV co-occurrence, with a repertoire-size bias correction applied to the TCR pairs. In a later analysis, false discovery rates were estimated by permuting HLA or CMV assignments 20 times. In a later analysis, co-occurring TCRs were grouped using DBSCAN, with TCRdist sequence similarity added in when clustering inside HLA-allele-positive subsets. Co-occurrence clustering excluded repertoires with fewer than 30,000 or more than 120,000 public chains, plus five with anomalous nucleotide sharing. TCRdb holds this immuneACCESS table with in-frame rearrangements only. Some clones are missing; in checked studies, unresolved V genes explain under half, and the rest has no known cause. V and J calls and clone size are given by that table; D and trimming were obtained from the DNA. The sample yields approximately 120,000 clones; roughly 74% were counted once. The ten largest clonotypes hold roughly 4.1% of the sample.

A distance of 12 bases separates the germline ends of V and J, which lose 4 bases and 7 bases respectively. The CDR3 numbers 14 residues from cysteine through phenylalanine. The retained sequence is limited to the CDR3, 42 bases, with the frame set at the first base. CDR1 and CDR2, per the germline V gene, are SGHRS and YFSETQ. The study at large found these results: In the study, about 150 TCR beta chains were listed as associated with cytomegalovirus. Sequencing depth was assumed to be roughly uniform across donors in the presence/absence analyses, though that assumption may not hold. In vitro tests confirmed that a few of the cytomegalovirus-associated TCR beta chains recognize cytomegalovirus antigens. Compared with equally common non-associated chains, HLA-associated TCR beta chains in a later analysis were more clonally expanded and had lower generation probabilities. The sequencing pipeline was judged likely to have produced a cluster of highly shared sequence variants as a technical artifact. A further reported finding was that TCR beta sequences accurately predicted the HLA-A and HLA-B alleles for most subjects in the first cohort. A later analysis found that most CMV-associated TCR beta chains appeared HLA-restricted, with HLA associations seemingly driven largely by CMV exposure. The only immune exposure information available for the cohort was CMV serostatus. Assigning TCR associations to individual alleles was difficult when HLA alleles, especially DR and DQ, strongly co-occurred. The classifier was reported to diagnose cytomegalovirus status with high specificity and sensitivity in both the original and validation cohorts. Compared with the 666-donor mean, donors in an Asian-associated ancestry cluster had fewer N-insertions in productive TCRs, according to a later genetic analysis. Because counts were too low, roughly 17 rarely observed V segments, including chromosome 9 orphons, were left out of the earlier analysis of 587 of the donors. In a later analysis, the rate of TCR association differed among HLA loci, with DRB1 alleles having the most associated TCRs and HLA-C alleles having the fewest. The authors suggested that the approach could potentially be generalized to other disease states and immunological phenotypes. Linkage disequilibrium might explain the correlated functional status among segregating V segments, but an unknown experimental factor could not be excluded. Because HLA typing was unavailable for some donors at each locus, only the typed subset was used in association tests. At a false discovery rate of 0.05, a later analysis linked some 18,000 TCR beta sequences to specific HLA alleles. The cohort was sequenced for TCR beta chains only, and without alpha or paired-chain data the features that could be detected were limited. A later analysis reported that several top co-occurrence clusters appeared linked to parvovirus B19, influenza, CMV and Epstein-Barr virus. Most TCR sequences were observed very rarely across donors, whereas some public TCRs were present in many individuals. V-gene and J-gene trimming of TCR beta chains was associated with a missense DCLRE1C variant in a later genetic analysis, and the association was replicated in an independent cohort. Some IMGT-functional V segments, including TRBV6-2 and TRBV6-3, could not be told apart with the 87-base-pair reads, so those segments were excluded. An earlier analysis of around 540 of the donors showed that most TCR beta V segments appeared in productive rearrangements either about 87% or about 30% of the time, which broadly matched IMGT annotations.

The cohort consisted of 650 to 850 healthy bone marrow donors. Cohort members were all nominally healthy when sampled, although unrecorded immune exposures were likely present. The donor was CMV seropositive and was included in the group of 270 or so seropositive cohort members. A peripheral blood sample was collected from each donor, and TCR beta sequencing was performed on peripheral blood mononuclear cells. The Qiagen DNeasy Blood Extraction Kit was used to extract genomic DNA from the blood cell samples. Concerning this clone: Its antigen remains unidentified. No much larger clonotype is one base removed from it; base qualities were not supplied.

The rearrangement joined TRBV5-1 to TRBJ1-6, with a weak D call of TRBD1 (6 bases match). The source material was PBMCs. The TCR sequence derives from a woman in her 50s in good health and CMV-seropositive. At the DNA level, the sequence is TGCGCCAGCAGCATAGGACAGACCAATTCACCCCTCCACTTT. This encodes CASSIGQTNSPLHF.